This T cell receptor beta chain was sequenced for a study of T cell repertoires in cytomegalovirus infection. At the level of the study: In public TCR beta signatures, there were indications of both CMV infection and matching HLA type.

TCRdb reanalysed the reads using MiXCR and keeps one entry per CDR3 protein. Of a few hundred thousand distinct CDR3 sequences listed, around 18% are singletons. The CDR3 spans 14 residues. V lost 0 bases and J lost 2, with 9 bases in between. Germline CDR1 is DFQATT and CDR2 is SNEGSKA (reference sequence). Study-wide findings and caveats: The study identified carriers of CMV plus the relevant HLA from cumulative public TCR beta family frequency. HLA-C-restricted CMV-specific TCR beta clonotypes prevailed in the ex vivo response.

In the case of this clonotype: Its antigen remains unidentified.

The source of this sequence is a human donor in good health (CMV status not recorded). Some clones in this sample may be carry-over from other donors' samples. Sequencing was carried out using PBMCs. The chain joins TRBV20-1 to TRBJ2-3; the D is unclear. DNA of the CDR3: TGCAGTGCTAGAGATTACGAGAACACAGATACGCAGTATTTT. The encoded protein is CSARDYENTDTQYF.